The 29 T cell receptor beta chains presented below share a single source sample, sequenced in a study of cytomegalovirus exposure and HLA in healthy donors. PCR used 60 Vbeta primers and 13 Jbeta primers. Profiling relied on immunoSEQ multiplex PCR, and the TCRdb table lists in-frame clones only, not all of them. The sample includes around 50,000 clones, around 83% of them seen just once. The sequencing input was PBMCs. These TCRs come from a young man in good health and CMV-seronegative.

The rearrangement uses TRBV21-1 and TRBJ1-5; TRBD1, the table's D call, lacks a check against the DNA. TRBV21-1 is termed a pseudogene. The CDR3 has 16 residues. CDR3 residues: CASSKARDRGDQPQHF. In nucleotides, the CDR3 is TGTGCCAGCAGCAAAGCGCGGGACAGGGGTGATCAGCCCCAGCATTTT.

The V and J genes are TRBV7-2 and TRBJ1-6; 10 positions match TRBD1. With 1 base clipped from V and 8 bases from J, the junction kept 2 bases outside the gene matches. The CDR3 runs 15 residues. Per the germline V gene, CDR1 is SGHTA and CDR2 is FQGNSA. The CDR3 reads CASSLEGQGYSPLHF. The CDR3 DNA reads TGTGCCAGCAGCTTAGAGGGACAGGGGTATTCACCCCTCCACTTT.

The V and J genes are TRBV6-4 and TRBJ2-1, with D tentatively TRBD1 (6 bases). The germline V gene encodes CDR1 MRHNA and CDR2 SNTAGT. The V end was cut by 8 bases, the J end by 4 bases, with 18 bases between. The CDR3 totals 15 residues. Written as DNA, the CDR3 is TGTGCCAGCGGGGGAATTGGACAGAAATACAATGAGCAGTTCTTC. Its protein is CASGGIGQKYNEQFF.

The chain is built from TRBV5-6 and TRBJ2-7, with D perhaps TRBD2 (6 bases). Deletions cut 4 bases from V and 0 bases from J, with 14 bases between. Germline V gene data show CDR1 as SGHDT and CDR2 as YYEEEE. The CDR3 is made up of 15 amino acids. The CDR3 bases are TGTGCCAGCAGCGACGGGACTTATAGCTCCTACGAGCAGTACTTC. Residues: CASSDGTYSSYEQYF.

J is TRBJ1-5 and V is TRBV7-2; 9 nucleotides match TRBD1. The CDR3 sequence is 14 residues long. The junction had 3 bases not matched to a gene; V was cut back by 5 bases and J by 4 bases. Germline assignment: CDR1 SGHTA and CDR2 FQGNSA. The CDR3 nucleotides read TGTGCCAGCAGCCAAGGGACAGGGAATCAGCCCCAGCATTTT. This translates into CASSQGTGNQPQHF.

The table lists this clone with a count of one. CDR3 amino acids: CASSPQGWNEAFF. CDR3 nucleotides: TGTGCCAGCAGCCCACAGGGATGGAATGAAGCTTTCTTT. V and J are TRBV14 and TRBJ1-1; the D gene is possibly TRBD1 (6 bases). The CDR3 has 13 residues. V was trimmed by 4 bases and J by 7 bases, leaving 13 bases between them. Germline V gene lookup returns CDR1 SGHDN and CDR2 FVKESK.

This clone was counted between two and nine times. The rearrangement uses TRBV4-1 and TRBJ1-5, with D hard to call. Germline CDR1 and CDR2: MGHRA and YSYEKL. The V gene lost 3 bases and the J gene lost 7 bases, with 10 bases spanning the gap. This CDR3 has 13 amino acids. CDR3 protein: CASSQERFQPQHF. CDR3 DNA sequence: TGCGCCAGCAGCCAGGAGAGATTCCAGCCCCAGCATTTT.

The chain's CDR3 is CASSPLAGGGNEQFF. CDR3 DNA: TGTGCCAGCAGCCCGCTAGCGGGGGGGGGAAATGAGCAGTTCTTC. The rearrangement uses TRBV9 and TRBJ2-1; TRBD2 matches 12 bases. Germline CDR1 is SGDLS and CDR2 is YYNGEE. V shed 4 bases and J 7 bases; nucleotides not matched to a gene: 6. The CDR3 covers 15 residues.

CDR3 nucleotides: TGTGCCAGCAGCAACCAACTAGCGGCTCAGACCGGGGAGCTGTTTTTT. It specifies CASSNQLAAQTGELFF. The rearrangement joins TRBV2 to TRBJ2-2; 8 nucleotides line up with TRBD2. This CDR3 has 16 amino acids. J lost 5 bases, V lost 6 bases, and 11 bases had no gene match. From germline, CDR1 is SNHLY and CDR2 FYNNEI.

This rearrangement joins TRBV7-3 to TRBJ2-2, with 7 bases that match TRBD1. The CDR3 extends over 15 amino acids. J lost 0 bases, V lost 3 bases, and 1 base had no gene match. Germline V gives CDR1 SGHTA, CDR2 FQGTGA. The CDR3 DNA reads as TGTGCCAGCAGCTTCGGGACAGCGAACACCGGGGAGCTGTTTTTT. Protein product: CASSFGTANTGELFF.

This clone appeared a few times. The V call is TRBV6-5, the J call TRBJ1-5; 9 positions match TRBD1. After removal of 6 bases from V and 4 bases from J, the junction contained 7 bases not matched to a gene. The length of the CDR3 is 15 residues. The germline CDR1 and CDR2 sequences are MNHEY and SVGAGI. This CDR3 reads CASRPGQGRNQPQHF. The CDR3 nucleotides are TGTGCCAGCAGACCGGGACAGGGTAGGAATCAGCCCCAGCATTTT.

Turning to this clone: The junction shows a germline mismatch at one end, possibly a read error. The chain couples TRBV12-5 to TRBJ2-7; D gene unclear. This CDR3 is 11 amino acids long. CDR1 and CDR2 (germline): LGHNT, FRNRAP. The CDR3 spells CASGLVSSPHF. The CDR3, as DNA: TGTGCTAGTGGTTTGGTATCCTCCCCTCACTTC.

The V gene is TRBV10-3, the J gene TRBJ2-5, with TRBD1 identical over 8 bases. Germline V gene data show CDR1 as ENHRY and CDR2 as SYGVKD. The CDR3 spans 16 residues. V gave up 4 bases and J gave up 2 bases; unmatched junction bases: 9. CDR3 loop: CAISGRTGTLQETQYF. CDR3 DNA sequence: TGTGCCATCAGTGGGAGGACAGGGACATTACAAGAGACCCAGTACTTC.

The rearrangement uses TRBV9 and TRBJ2-5; D possibly corresponds to TRBD1 (6 bases). This CDR3 comprises 13 residues. Per the germline V gene, CDR1 is SGDLS and CDR2 is YYNGEE. Trimming cost V 3 bases and J 4 bases, with 10 bases left between them. The CDR3 protein is CASSETGLETQYF. In nucleotides, the CDR3 is TGTGCCAGCAGCGAAACAGGGTTAGAGACCCAGTACTTC.

The chain carries TRBV28 and TRBJ1-1, with a tentative D call TRBD1 (6 bases). CDR1 is MDHEN, CDR2 SYDVKM, per germline. This CDR3 contains 14 residues. Between the trimmed V and J ends, which lost 5 bases and 5 bases, there was a span of 15 bases. CDR3 in DNA: TGTGCCAGCAGTCGAACAGGGATTAGGACTGAAGCTTTCTTT. Translating gives CASSRTGIRTEAFF.

In DNA, the CDR3 is TGTGCCAGCAGCCCCGGAGGGGACTACGAGCAGTACTTC. Protein product: CASSPGGDYEQYF. The rearrangement joins TRBV27 to TRBJ2-7; D possibly corresponds to TRBD2 (6 bases). V lost 6 bases to trimming and J lost 3 bases, with 12 bases between them. The CDR3 spans 13 residues. Germline CDR1 is MNHEY and CDR2 is SMNVEV (reference sequence).

This chain uses TRBV5-1 with TRBJ2-3; D call uncertain. The germline V and J ends were trimmed by 1 base and 6 bases, with 6 bases remaining between them. CDR1 and CDR2 (germline): SGHRS, YFSETQ. The CDR3 runs 12 residues. CDR3 region: CASSLTVDTQYF. In DNA, the CDR3 is TGCGCCAGCAGCTTGACGGTGGATACGCAGTATTTT. The full variable domain, its missing parts supplied by reference TRBV5-1 and TRBJ2-3, is KAGVTQTPRYLIKTRGQQVTLSCSPISGHRSVSWYQQTPGQGLQFLFEYFSETQRNKGNFPGRFSGRQFSNSRSEMNVSTLELGDSALYLCASSLTVDTQYFGPGTRLTVL.

The rearrangement links TRBV19 to TRBJ2-3; D may be TRBD2 (7 bases). The V gene's germline CDR1 is LNHDA and CDR2 SQIVND (reference sequence). Between the trimmed V and J ends, which lost 3 bases and 6 bases, there was a span of 16 bases. The CDR3 has 15 residues. The CDR3 reads CASSIGGPPVDTQYF. Written as DNA, the CDR3 is TGTGCCAGTAGTATCGGGGGGCCCCCCGTGGATACGCAGTATTTT.

The V and J genes are TRBV11-3 and TRBJ2-7; 10 bases line up with TRBD1. Germline values: CDR1 SGHNT, CDR2 YENEEA. J was trimmed by 6 bases and V by 5 bases; bases with no gene match: 10. This CDR3 is 15 amino acids long. CDR3 sequence (DNA): TGTGCCAGCAGCCCGGGGGGGACAGGGGTATCCGAGCAGTACTTC. The encoded protein is CASSPGGTGVSEQYF.

This clone has a single count. The chain links TRBV7-9 to TRBJ1-4, with 9 bases lining up with TRBD1. V lost 3 bases, J lost 12 bases, and 2 bases stayed unmatched. This CDR3 is built from 12 residues. Germline CDR1 and CDR2: SEHNR and FQNEAQ (reference sequence). Written as DNA, the CDR3 is TGTGCCAGCAGCTTCGACAGGGGGGAACTGTTTTTT. Translating it yields CASSFDRGELFF.

This clone was seen just once. The genes are TRBV5-1 and TRBJ2-1; 7 nucleotides align to TRBD1. Per the germline V gene, CDR1 is SGHRS and CDR2 is YFSETQ. V lost 0 bases to trimming and J lost 3 bases; unmatched junction nucleotides: 3. The CDR3 has 15 amino acids. Here the CDR3 DNA reads TGCGCCAGCAGCTTGGAGGGGGCGATCTACAATGAGCAGTTCTTC. It is translated as CASSLEGAIYNEQFF. Combining the CDR3 with reference TRBV5-1 and TRBJ2-1 gives the whole variable domain KAGVTQTPRYLIKTRGQQVTLSCSPISGHRSVSWYQQTPGQGLQFLFEYFSETQRNKGNFPGRFSGRQFSNSRSEMNVSTLELGDSALYLCASSLEGAIYNEQFFGPGTRLTVL.

This clone was counted a single time. The chain recombines TRBV4-3 with TRBJ2-7; D is unresolved. This CDR3 contains 14 residues. CDR1 LGHNA and CDR2 YSLEER come from the germline V gene. With 2 bases removed from V and 0 bases from J, the gap between germline ends came to 8 bases. The CDR3 nucleotides are TGCGCCAGCAGCCAATCGCGAACCTCCTACGAGCAGTACTTC. Amino acids: CASSQSRTSYEQYF.

The rearrangement links TRBV28 to TRBJ1-1, with a weak D call TRBD1 (6 bases). The germline V gene has CDR1 MDHEN and CDR2 SYDVKM. The CDR3 is made up of 16 amino acids. V lost 0 bases, J lost 1 base, and 12 bases lay in between. In DNA form, the CDR3 reads TGTGCCAGCAGTTTATGGGGGGGGCTTGGGAACACTGAAGCTTTCTTT. It translates to CASSLWGGLGNTEAFF.

This clone was counted once. The genes are TRBV9 and TRBJ2-5, with TRBD2 matching 7 bases. The length of the CDR3 is 15 residues. From germline, CDR1 is SGDLS and CDR2 YYNGEE. The ends lost 5 bases at V and 5 bases at J; junction bases unmatched: 12. The chain's CDR3 is CASSGKASGSETQYF. The CDR3 coding sequence is TGTGCCAGCAGTGGTAAGGCTAGCGGCAGCGAGACCCAGTACTTC.

The genes are TRBV19 and TRBJ2-1; D may be TRBD1 (6 bases). V lost 9 bases, J lost 9 bases, and 12 bases lay in between. CDR3 length: 11 amino acids. Germline assignment: CDR1 LNHDA and CDR2 SQIVND (reference sequence). CDR3 loop: CASRRGFEQFF. CDR3 in DNA: TGTGCCAGCAGAAGGGGGTTTGAGCAGTTCTTC.

In this sample, this clone turned up once. The genes are TRBV14 and TRBJ1-4, with D unresolved. The ends were cut back, 0 bases at V and 8 bases at J, with 13 bases in the middle. Per germline, CDR1 SGHDN and CDR2 FVKESK. This CDR3 spans 15 amino acids. In DNA form, the CDR3 reads TGTGCCAGCAGCCAAGATATGGGCCCCAGGGAAAAACTGTTTTTT. Translation gives CASSQDMGPREKLFF.

This rearrangement joins TRBV5-6 to TRBJ2-1, with 13 bases fitting TRBD2. Trimming at V came to 0 bases and at J to 12 bases, leaving 6 bases not matched to a gene. The CDR3 runs to 15 residues. Germline CDR1 is SGHDT and CDR2 is YYEEEE. The CDR3 sequence is CASSLDGLAGAGQFF. The CDR3 DNA sequence: TGTGCCAGCAGCTTGGACGGACTAGCGGGAGCAGGGCAGTTCTTC.

The chain employs TRBV9 and TRBJ2-3, with 7 bases matching TRBD2. J lost 11 bases, V lost 0 bases, and 18 bases had no gene match. The CDR3 totals 17 residues. Germline V lookup: CDR1 SGDLS, CDR2 YYNGEE. The CDR3, as DNA: TGTGCCAGCAGCGTAGCTGATCGGGCTAGCGGCCTAGCAGGGCAGTATTTT. The encoded protein is CASSVADRASGLAGQYF.

The chain employs TRBV29-1 and TRBJ1-2, with D possibly TRBD1 on 6 matching bases. The V end was cut by 4 bases, the J end by 2 bases, with 11 bases between. The CDR3 runs to 13 residues. Germline CDR1 and CDR2: SQVTM and ANQGSEA. The CDR3 DNA reads as TGCAGCGTTGTGGACAGCACGAACTATGGCTACACCTTC. This translates into CSVVDSTNYGYTF. Drawing the rest from reference TRBV29-1 and TRBJ1-2, the complete variable domain is SAVISQKPSRDICQRGTSLTIQCQVDSQVTMMFWYRQQPGQSLTLIATANQGSEATYESGFVIDKFPISRPNLTFSTLTVSNMSPEDSSIYLCSVVDSTNYGYTFGSGTRLTVV.